The 19 T cell receptor beta chains below were found in one sample sequenced in a study of T-cell reconstitution after alpha-beta-depleted transplantation in children. Unique molecular identifiers featured in how the TCRbeta library was prepared. Each CDR3 protein gets one entry after TCRdb re-called the PCR reads with MiXCR. The sample includes about 980,000 distinct CDR3 sequences, 25% to 30% seen only once; the top ten take 28%. The sample consisted of PBMCs, mostly from graft donor cells, taken 360 days after TCRalphabeta/CD19-depleted stem cell transplant. The source of these receptors is a boy under three years old who had a stem cell transplant for SCID, so the T cells may come from the graft donor.

The V gene is TRBV6-1, the J gene TRBJ2-3; 9 nucleotides agree with TRBD2. V gave up 11 bases and J gave up 5 bases; unmatched junction bases: 11. CDR1 and CDR2 from the germline V gene are MNHNS and SASEGT. This CDR3 has 14 amino acids. The CDR3 sequence: CAVERGVWQDTQYF. The DNA of the CDR3 is TGTGCCGTCGAGCGGGGGGTATGGCAAGATACGCAGTATTTT.

Only a few counts were recorded for this clonotype. The chain recombines TRBV20-1 with TRBJ2-3; D might be TRBD2 (7 bases). This CDR3 contains 15 residues. CDR1 and CDR2 (germline): DFQATT, SNEGSKA (reference sequence). Trimming took off 1 base at V and 4 bases at J, with 15 bases between the two ends. CDR3 sequence reads: CSARVWGGAADTQYF. The CDR3, as DNA: TGCAGTGCTAGAGTGTGGGGGGGGGCCGCAGATACGCAGTATTTT.

This clonotype appeared a few times. The DNA for the CDR3 is TGTGCCATCGGTCGGTCCTACGAGCAGTACTTC. It specifies CAIGRSYEQYF. This sequence joins TRBV10-3 and TRBJ2-7; no clear D. Germline V gives CDR1 ENHRY, CDR2 SYGVKD. V lost 8 bases and J 1 base, leaving 6 bases between the germline ends. This CDR3 comprises 11 residues.

This clonotype was counted a few times. The chain is built from TRBV4-1 and TRBJ1-2; unclear D gene. V was clipped by 0 bases and J by 4 bases, with 12 bases between them. The CDR3 is made up of 15 amino acids. The germline V gene encodes CDR1 MGHRA and CDR2 YSYEKL. CDR3 loop: CASSQDPGLVYGYTF. CDR3 DNA: TGCGCCAGCAGCCAAGACCCAGGCTTGGTCTATGGCTACACCTTC.

This clonotype appeared once. The chain couples TRBV20-1 to TRBJ1-6, with D tentatively TRBD1 (5 bases). V dropped 5 bases and J dropped 0 bases, with 20 bases sitting between them. Germline V gives CDR1 DFQATT, CDR2 SNEGSKA (reference sequence). This CDR3 comprises 18 residues. This chain's CDR3 is CSACPLQGGDSYNSPLHF. The DNA of the CDR3 is TGCAGTGCTTGCCCCCTTCAGGGTGGGGACTCCTATAATTCACCCCTCCACTTT.

To note about this clonotype: A much larger clone lies one base from this, so it may be a read error. The V gene is TRBV20-1, the J gene TRBJ2-1; D unresolved. Germline-derived CDR1 and CDR2 are DFQATT and SNEGSKA (reference sequence). Between the trimmed V and J ends, which lost 0 bases and 8 bases, there was a span of 2 bases. The CDR3 is 10 amino acids. This chain's CDR3 is CSARDHEQFF. Here the CDR3 DNA reads TGCAGTGCTAGAGATCATGAGCAGTTCTTC.

This clonotype was counted between two and nine times. The rearrangement links TRBV29-1 to TRBJ2-3; D call uncertain. The CDR3 spans 14 residues. Trimming pared 0 bases from V and 6 bases from J, leaving 13 bases between. Germline V lookup: CDR1 SQVTM, CDR2 ANQGSEA. The CDR3 nucleotides are TGCAGCGTTGAAGATCGATGGGGTCGCGATACGCAGTATTTT. This sequence encodes CSVEDRWGRDTQYF.

A single count supports this clonotype. The V and J genes are TRBV9 and TRBJ2-4, with unresolved D. The CDR3 is 15 residues long. Per germline, CDR1 SGDLS and CDR2 YYNGEE. The germline V and J ends were trimmed by 2 bases and 5 bases, with 14 bases remaining between them. CDR3 sequence: CASSVHTETENIQYF. CDR3 nucleotides: TGTGCCAGCAGCGTGCACACCGAGACCGAAAACATTCAGTACTTC.

This clonotype occurred a few times. CDR3 residues: CASSFGPTEKLFF. The CDR3 DNA follows: TGTGCCAGCAGTTTCGGTCCGACCGAAAAACTGTTTTTT. This rearrangement joins TRBV12-3 or TRBV12-4 to TRBJ1-4; D unclear. The V end was cut by 3 bases, the J end by 8 bases, with 10 bases between. This CDR3 spans 13 amino acids.

The chain couples TRBV3-1 to TRBJ1-4, with TRBD1 matching 8 bases. J gave up 8 bases and V 1 base, and 18 bases lay outside the gene matches. Germline V gene sequence: CDR1 LGHDT, CDR2 YNNKEL (reference sequence). The CDR3 totals 19 residues. CDR3 amino acids: CASSQVAPGQASWEEKLFF. The DNA for the CDR3 is TGTGCCAGCAGCCAAGTAGCCCCGGGACAGGCCTCTTGGGAGGAAAAACTGTTTTTT.

The chain uses TRBV19 and TRBJ1-1; 7 nucleotides line up with TRBD1. This CDR3 contains 15 residues. The germline CDR1 and CDR2 sequences are LNHDA and SQIVND (reference sequence). V dropped 5 bases and J dropped 4; count of bases not matched to a gene: 10. The CDR3 is CASSSQRTGATEAFF. In DNA form, the CDR3 reads TGTGCCAGTAGTTCTCAGCGGACAGGTGCCACTGAAGCTTTCTTT.

The V call is TRBV12-3 or TRBV12-4, the J call TRBJ2-3; 7 nucleotides match TRBD1. CDR3 length: 13 amino acids. The CDR3 loop is CASTGLLTDTQYF. DNA for the CDR3: TGTGCGTCGACAGGGCTTCTCACAGATACGCAGTATTTT.

The CDR3 spells CASSLAGGTGEAFF. In DNA form, the CDR3 reads TGTGCCAGCAGCTTAGCGGGGGGAACAGGTGAAGCTTTCTTT. J is TRBJ1-1 and V is TRBV7-2; weak D call: TRBD1 (5 bases). Germline V gene data show CDR1 as SGHTA and CDR2 as FQGNSA. The CDR3 is 14 amino acids. V lost 0 bases and J lost 7, with 12 bases in between.

This clonotype was seen only a few times. The J gene is TRBJ2-7, the V gene TRBV25-1, with D perhaps TRBD2 (6 bases). Deletions cut 3 bases from V and 0 bases from J, with 15 bases between. Germline CDR1 is MGHDK and CDR2 is SYGVNS. CDR3 length: 16 amino acids. CDR3 region: CASSDMDGGSSYEQYF. CDR3 nucleotides: TGTGCCAGCAGTGACATGGATGGGGGGTCCTCCTACGAGCAGTACTTC.

A few counts support this clonotype. Germline and junction disagree at one end, which may indicate a read error. The rearrangement joins TRBV5-1 to TRBJ2-1, with a possible D match to TRBD2 (6 bases). The CDR3 runs to 15 residues. Germline loops: CDR1 SGHRS, CDR2 YFSETQ. The CDR3 coding sequence is TGCGCCAGCACCTTGGACGGGGGTTTTCACAATGAGCAGTTCTTC. Protein sequence: CASTLDGGFHNEQFF.

V usage is TRBV20-1 and J usage is TRBJ2-1; the D gene is possibly TRBD1 (6 bases). The CDR3 is 16 amino acids. The V end was cut by 5 bases, the J end by 4 bases, with 21 bases between. Germline values: CDR1 DFQATT, CDR2 SNEGSKA (reference sequence). As DNA, the CDR3 is TGCAGTGCTGAATCGCCAGAGGGGGTCTTATACAATGAGCAGTTCTTC. Protein sequence: CSAESPEGVLYNEQFF.

This chain joins TRBV4-1 and TRBJ2-3; D is possibly TRBD2 (6 bases). Looked up from germline, CDR1 is MGHRA and CDR2 is YSYEKL. The CDR3 length is 16 residues. With 4 bases removed from V and 5 bases from J, the gap between germline ends came to 19 bases. The CDR3 sequence is CASSLRVGEEGDTQYF. CDR3 nucleotide sequence: TGCGCCAGCAGCCTCAGGGTGGGGGAGGAGGGAGATACGCAGTATTTT.

This clonotype appeared a few times. The chain combines TRBV20-1 with TRBJ2-3, with D possibly being TRBD2 (6 bases). Between the trimmed V and J ends, which lost 0 bases and 0 bases, there was a span of 10 bases. The CDR3 length is 15 residues. Germline lookup yields CDR1 DFQATT and CDR2 SNEGSKA (reference sequence). CDR3 DNA: TGCAGTGCTAGAGAACCTAGCGCTAGCACAGATACGCAGTATTTT. It yields the protein CSAREPSASTDTQYF.

This clonotype was seen only a few times. This chain links TRBV29-1 with TRBJ2-3; TRBD1 matches 8 bases. CDR3 length: 15 residues. CDR1 is SQVTM, CDR2 ANQGSEA, per germline. J lost 6 bases, V lost 5 bases, and 13 bases had no gene match. CDR3 in amino acids: CSVLHRGMVGDTQYF. In DNA form, the CDR3 reads TGCAGCGTTCTCCACAGGGGGATGGTTGGGGATACGCAGTATTTT.